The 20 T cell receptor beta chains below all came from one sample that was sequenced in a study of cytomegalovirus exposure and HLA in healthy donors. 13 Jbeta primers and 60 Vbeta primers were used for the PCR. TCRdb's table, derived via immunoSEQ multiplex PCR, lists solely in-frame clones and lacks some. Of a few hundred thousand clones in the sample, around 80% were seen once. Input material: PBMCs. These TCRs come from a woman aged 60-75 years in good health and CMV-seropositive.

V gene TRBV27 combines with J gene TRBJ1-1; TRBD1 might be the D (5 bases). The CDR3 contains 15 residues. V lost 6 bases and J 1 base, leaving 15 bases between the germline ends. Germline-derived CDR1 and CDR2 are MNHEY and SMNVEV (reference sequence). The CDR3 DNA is TGTGCCAGCAGCTTTGACACTCAGGGGAACACTGAAGCTTTCTTT. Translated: CASSFDTQGNTEAFF.

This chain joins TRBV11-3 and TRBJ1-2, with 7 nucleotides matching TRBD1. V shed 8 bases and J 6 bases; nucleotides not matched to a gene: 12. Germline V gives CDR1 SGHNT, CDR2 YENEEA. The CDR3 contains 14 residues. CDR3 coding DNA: TGTGCCAGCCAGGCGAGGGGGCGCGGGGATGGCTACACCTTC. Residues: CASQARGRGDGYTF.

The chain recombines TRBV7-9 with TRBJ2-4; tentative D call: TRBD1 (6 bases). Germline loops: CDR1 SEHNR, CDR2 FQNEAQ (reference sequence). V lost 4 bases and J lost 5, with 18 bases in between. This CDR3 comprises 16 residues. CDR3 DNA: TGTGCCAGCAGCTCAGTCCAGGGGCTTTTGGAAAACATTCAGTACTTC. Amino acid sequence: CASSSVQGLLENIQYF.

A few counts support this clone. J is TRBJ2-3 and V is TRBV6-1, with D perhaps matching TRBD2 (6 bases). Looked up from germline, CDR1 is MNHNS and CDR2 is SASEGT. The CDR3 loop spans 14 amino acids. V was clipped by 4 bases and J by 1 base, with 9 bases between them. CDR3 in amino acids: CASSGAGRTDTQYF. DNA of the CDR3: TGTGCCAGCAGTGGGGCGGGGCGCACAGATACGCAGTATTTT.

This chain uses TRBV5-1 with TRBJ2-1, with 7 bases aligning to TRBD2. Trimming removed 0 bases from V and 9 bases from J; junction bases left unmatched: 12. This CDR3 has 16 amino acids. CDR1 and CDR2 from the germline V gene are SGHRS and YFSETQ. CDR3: CASSLAGTGGQSEQFF. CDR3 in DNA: TGCGCCAGCAGCTTGGCAGGCACGGGAGGCCAGAGTGAGCAGTTCTTC.

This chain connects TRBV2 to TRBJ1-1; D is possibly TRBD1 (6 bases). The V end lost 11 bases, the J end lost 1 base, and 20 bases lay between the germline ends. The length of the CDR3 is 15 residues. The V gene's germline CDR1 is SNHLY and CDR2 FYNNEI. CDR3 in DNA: TGTGCCGCAGGGTGGGGGCAGCAGGGGAACACTGAAGCTTTCTTT. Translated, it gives CAAGWGQQGNTEAFF. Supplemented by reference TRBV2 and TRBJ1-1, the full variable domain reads EPEVTQTPSHQVTQMGQEVILRCVPISNHLYFYWYRQILGQKVEFLVSFYNNEISEKSEIFDDQFSVERPDGSNFTLKIRSTKLEDSAMYFCAAGWGQQGNTEAFFGQGTRLTVV.

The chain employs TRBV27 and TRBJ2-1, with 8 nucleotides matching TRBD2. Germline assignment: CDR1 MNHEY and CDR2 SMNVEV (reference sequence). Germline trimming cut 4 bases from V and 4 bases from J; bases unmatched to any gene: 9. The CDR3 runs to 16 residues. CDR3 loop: CASSSGTSSFYNEQFF. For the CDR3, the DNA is TGTGCCAGCAGTTCGGGGACTAGTTCATTTTACAATGAGCAGTTCTTC.

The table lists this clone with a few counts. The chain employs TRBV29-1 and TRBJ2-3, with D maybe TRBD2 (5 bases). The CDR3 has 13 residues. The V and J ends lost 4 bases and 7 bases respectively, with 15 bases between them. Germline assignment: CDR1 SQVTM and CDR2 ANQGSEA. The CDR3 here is CSVGGPSTNTQYF. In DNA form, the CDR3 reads TGCAGCGTTGGCGGGCCTAGCACGAATACGCAGTATTTT.

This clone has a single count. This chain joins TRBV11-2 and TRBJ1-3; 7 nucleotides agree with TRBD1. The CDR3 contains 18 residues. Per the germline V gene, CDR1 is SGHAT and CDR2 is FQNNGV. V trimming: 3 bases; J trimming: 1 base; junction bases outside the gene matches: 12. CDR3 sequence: CASSFRQGPVRSGNTIYF. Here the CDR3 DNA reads TGTGCCAGCAGCTTCCGACAGGGACCGGTACGATCTGGAAACACCATATATTTT.

The DNA for the CDR3 is TGTGCCAGCAGCCTCTACGGGACCGGGGAGCTGTTTTTT. Amino acid sequence: CASSLYGTGELFF. The chain links TRBV9 to TRBJ2-2; D gene ambiguous. From germline, CDR1 is SGDLS and CDR2 YYNGEE. V gave up 4 bases and J gave up 5 bases, with 9 bases separating them. The length of the CDR3 is 13 residues.

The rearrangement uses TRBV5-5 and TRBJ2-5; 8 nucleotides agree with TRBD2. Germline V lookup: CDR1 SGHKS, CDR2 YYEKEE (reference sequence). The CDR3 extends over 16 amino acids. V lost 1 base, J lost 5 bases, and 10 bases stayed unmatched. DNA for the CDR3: TGTGCCAGCAGCTTGAATATTATGGGACTAGAGGAGACCCAGTACTTC. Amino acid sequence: CASSLNIMGLEETQYF.

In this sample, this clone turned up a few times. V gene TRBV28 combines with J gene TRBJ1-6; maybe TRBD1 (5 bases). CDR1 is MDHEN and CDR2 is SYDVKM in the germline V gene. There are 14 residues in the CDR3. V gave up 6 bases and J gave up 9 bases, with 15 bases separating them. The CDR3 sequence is CASSLSVGGSPLHF. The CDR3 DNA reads TGTGCCAGCAGCCTCTCAGTGGGGGGTTCACCCCTCCACTTT.

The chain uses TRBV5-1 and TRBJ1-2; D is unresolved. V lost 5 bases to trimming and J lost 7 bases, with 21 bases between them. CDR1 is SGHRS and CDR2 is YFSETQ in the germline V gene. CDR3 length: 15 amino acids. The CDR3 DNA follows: TGCGCCAGCAGTCTCGGGCCAGGAGCGGGTGGTGGCTACACCTTC. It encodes CASSLGPGAGGGYTF.

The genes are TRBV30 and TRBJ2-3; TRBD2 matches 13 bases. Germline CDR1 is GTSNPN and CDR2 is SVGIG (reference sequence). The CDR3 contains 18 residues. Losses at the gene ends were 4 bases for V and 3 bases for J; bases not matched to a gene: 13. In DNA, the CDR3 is TGTGCCTGGAATACCGGACTAGCGGGAGCGTTTTTGACAGATACGCAGTATTTT. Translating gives CAWNTGLAGAFLTDTQYF.

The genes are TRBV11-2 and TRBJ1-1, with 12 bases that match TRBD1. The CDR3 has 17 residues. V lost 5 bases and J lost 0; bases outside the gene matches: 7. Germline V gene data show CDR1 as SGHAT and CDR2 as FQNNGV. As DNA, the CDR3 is TGTGCCAGCAGCCGAGGGGGGACAGGGGGCATGAACACTGAAGCTTTCTTT. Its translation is CASSRGGTGGMNTEAFF.

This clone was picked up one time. CDR3 bases: TGTGCCAGCAGTCCTCAGTACGAGCAGTACTTC. Residues: CASSPQYEQYF. The chain combines TRBV6-6 with TRBJ2-7; D is undetermined. This CDR3 has 11 residues. Looked up from germline, CDR1 is MNHNY and CDR2 is SVGAGI (reference sequence). The germline V and J ends were trimmed by 5 bases and 4 bases, with 6 bases remaining between them.

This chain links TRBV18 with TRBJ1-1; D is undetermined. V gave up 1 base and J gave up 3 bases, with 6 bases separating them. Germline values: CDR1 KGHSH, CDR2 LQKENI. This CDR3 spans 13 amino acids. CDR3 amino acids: CASSPQIDTEAFF. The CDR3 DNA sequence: TGTGCCAGCTCACCACAGATAGACACTGAAGCTTTCTTT.

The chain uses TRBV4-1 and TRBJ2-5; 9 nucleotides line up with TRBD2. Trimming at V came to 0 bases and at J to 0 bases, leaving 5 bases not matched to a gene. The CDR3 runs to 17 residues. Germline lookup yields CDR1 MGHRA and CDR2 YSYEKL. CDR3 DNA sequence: TGCGCCAGCAGCCAAGATTTTCTAGCGGGGCACCAAGAGACCCAGTACTTC. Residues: CASSQDFLAGHQETQYF.

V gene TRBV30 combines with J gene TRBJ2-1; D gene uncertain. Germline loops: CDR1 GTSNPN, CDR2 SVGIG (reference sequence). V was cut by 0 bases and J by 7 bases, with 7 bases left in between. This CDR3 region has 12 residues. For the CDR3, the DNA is TGTGCCTGGAGTGTGCGCCCTAATGAGCAGTTCTTC. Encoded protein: CAWSVRPNEQFF.

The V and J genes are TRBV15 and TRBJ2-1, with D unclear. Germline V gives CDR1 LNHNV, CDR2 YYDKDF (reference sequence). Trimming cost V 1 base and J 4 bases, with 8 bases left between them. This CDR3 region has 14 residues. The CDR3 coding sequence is TGTGCCACCAGCAGAGTCCCCCTTTACAATGAGCAGTTCTTC. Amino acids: CATSRVPLYNEQFF.